This is a list of T cell receptor beta chains from one sample in a study of T-cell reconstitution after alpha-beta-depleted transplantation in children. MiXCR was run by TCRdb on the PCR reads, yielding one entry per CDR3 protein. The data contain about 350,000 distinct CDR3 sequences, roughly 14% of them seen just once; the ten biggest clones take up approximately 4.2%. Sequenced material: PBMCs, taken from the stem cell graft. These receptor sequences come from a human donor who donated a stem cell graft to a child with Fanconi anemia. Both conserved end residues are part of each CDR3. The D gene is left open where the match is weak. Size tells how often a clone was seen (once, few, many) or the class of an expanded clone, and some rows leave it out.

clone_size d_call j_call v_call cdr3_nt cdr3_aa
NA NA TRBJ2-5 TRBV29-1 TGCAGCGTCCCCGATAGGGAGACCCAGTACTTC CSVPDRETQYF
few NA TRBJ1-2 TRBV3-1 TGTGCCAGCAGCCAAGGGCGATCCAGCGGCTACACCTTC CASSQGRSSGYTF
NA NA TRBJ1-1 TRBV20-1 TGCAGTGCTGATAGGGAGATGAACACTGAAGCTTTCTTT CSADREMNTEAFF
NA TRBD1 TRBJ1-5 TRBV10-3 TGTGCCATCAGTGACTCCCAGGGGGGGTATCAGCCCCAGCATTTT CAISDSQGGYQPQHF
NA NA TRBJ2-5 TRBV11-3 TGTGCCAGCAGCCCTGGGTCGGCCTCCGGGACCCAGTACTTC CASSPGSASGTQYF
few NA TRBJ1-3 TRBV15 TGTGCCACCAGCAGAGGACCACTTACCACTGGAAACACCATATATTTT CATSRGPLTTGNTIYF
NA NA TRBJ1-3 TRBV4-3 TGCGCCAGCAGCCAAGATCTACATGGCCCGGGAAACACCATATATTTT CASSQDLHGPGNTIYF
few TRBD2 TRBJ2-2 TRBV12-3/TRBV12-4 TGTGCCAGCAGCATAGTAGGACTAGCGGGGGGCACCGGGGAGCTGTTTTTT CASSIVGLAGGTGELFF
NA NA TRBJ2-5 TRBV6-1 TGTGCCAGCAGACGCGTCCCCGGGCCGAGGGAGACCCAGTACTTC CASRRVPGPRETQYF
NA NA TRBJ1-2 TRBV4-1 TGCGCCAGCAGCCAAGACTACAGCGGAAACTATGGCTACACCTTC CASSQDYSGNYGYTF
NA NA TRBJ2-7 TRBV25-1 TGTGCCAGCAGTAAGGGCTACGAGCAGTACTTC CASSKGYEQYF
many TRBD2 TRBJ2-1 TRBV10-3 TGTGCCATCACCCCGTCGGGGGGTTTCTCCTACAATGAGCAGTTCTTC CAITPSGGFSYNEQFF
NA NA TRBJ2-2 TRBV30 TGTGCCTGGATCAGGGGCCAGTCGAACACCGGGGAGCTGTTTTTT CAWIRGQSNTGELFF
NA NA TRBJ2-1 TRBV6-5 TGTGCCAGCAGTTACTCGTCTGGGGGACTCTACAATGAGCAGTTCTTC CASSYSSGGLYNEQFF
NA NA TRBJ2-2 TRBV7-2 TGTGCCAGCAGCTTTTACGGTGATGCCGGGGAGCTGTTTTTT CASSFYGDAGELFF
NA NA TRBJ2-6 TRBV4-3 TGCGCCAGCAGCCAAGACGTGGGTATCTACTCTGGGGCCAACGTCCTGACTTTC CASSQDVGIYSGANVLTF
few TRBD1 TRBJ2-3 TRBV4-3 TGCGCCAGCAGCCGTACCGGGACAGGGGGCAGGACAGATACGCAGTATTTT CASSRTGTGGRTDTQYF